This T cell receptor (beta chain) was recorded in a study of cytomegalovirus exposure and HLA in healthy donors. Study-level information: Within the Caucasian-associated ancestry cluster were more than 75% of the roughly 400 genotyped donors. Broader study findings: CMV serostatus was the only recorded immune exposure for donors. Most TCR sequences were rare, but some public TCRs occurred in many donors. Roughly even sequencing depth across donors was the assumption behind the presence/absence analyses.

Germline CDR1 reads LGHNA; CDR2 reads YSLEER. The trim removed 5 bases at V and 6 bases at J, leaving 15 bases unmatched. The CDR3 runs to 18 residues. About this clone: Its specificity is unknown.

With 60 Vbeta and 13 Jbeta primers, the PCR was carried out. Data came from immunoSEQ multiplex PCR; TCRdb stores just in-frame clones and leaves some out. The sample carries over 200,000 clones, about three quarters recorded once. The sequence came from a woman aged 55-69 years in good health and CMV-seropositive. The genes are TRBV4-3 and TRBJ2-2, with 10 bases identical to TRBD2. Sequences were obtained from PBMCs. The CDR3 DNA reads TGCGCCAGCAGCTTTCCAGCTAGCGGGGGCCCGGTCGCCGGGGAGCTGTTTTTT. As protein: CASSFPASGGPVAGELFF.